Ten or more counts support the clone carrying this TCR beta chain. Antigen: not known. Germline assignment: CDR1 SGDLS and CDR2 YYNGEE. Deletions cut 4 bases from V and 3 bases from J, with 16 bases between. CDR3 length: 16 amino acids. The data are from a study of T cells in Graves' hyperthyroidism and ophthalmopathy. General study points: Ophthalmopathy and stable hyperthyroidism were told apart by a 13 V-J model. The blood repertoire included most of the expanded thyroid clonotypes above 0.001.

Clinical symptoms, serum thyroxine, TRAb, thyroid ultrasound and orbital computed tomography established diagnosis. Using RNA transcripts as the source, TCR beta CDR3 regions were amplified. Using the HTBI primer set, a first-round RT-PCR was run on the TCR CDR3. Via MiXCR, TCRdb re-called the multiplex PCR reads, giving one row per CDR3 protein. Of around 620,000 distinct CDR3 sequences listed, 46% are singletons. The receptor comes from an adult woman with Graves' disease, either hyperthyroidism or ophthalmopathy (not recorded which). Sequences were obtained from peripheral blood or thyroid tissue (not recorded which). This chain uses TRBV9 with TRBJ2-2; D is unclear. The CDR3 bases are TGTGCCAGCAGCCAAAGGTTCGGCTCGGACACCGGGGAGCTGTTTTTT. This gives the protein CASSQRFGSDTGELFF.